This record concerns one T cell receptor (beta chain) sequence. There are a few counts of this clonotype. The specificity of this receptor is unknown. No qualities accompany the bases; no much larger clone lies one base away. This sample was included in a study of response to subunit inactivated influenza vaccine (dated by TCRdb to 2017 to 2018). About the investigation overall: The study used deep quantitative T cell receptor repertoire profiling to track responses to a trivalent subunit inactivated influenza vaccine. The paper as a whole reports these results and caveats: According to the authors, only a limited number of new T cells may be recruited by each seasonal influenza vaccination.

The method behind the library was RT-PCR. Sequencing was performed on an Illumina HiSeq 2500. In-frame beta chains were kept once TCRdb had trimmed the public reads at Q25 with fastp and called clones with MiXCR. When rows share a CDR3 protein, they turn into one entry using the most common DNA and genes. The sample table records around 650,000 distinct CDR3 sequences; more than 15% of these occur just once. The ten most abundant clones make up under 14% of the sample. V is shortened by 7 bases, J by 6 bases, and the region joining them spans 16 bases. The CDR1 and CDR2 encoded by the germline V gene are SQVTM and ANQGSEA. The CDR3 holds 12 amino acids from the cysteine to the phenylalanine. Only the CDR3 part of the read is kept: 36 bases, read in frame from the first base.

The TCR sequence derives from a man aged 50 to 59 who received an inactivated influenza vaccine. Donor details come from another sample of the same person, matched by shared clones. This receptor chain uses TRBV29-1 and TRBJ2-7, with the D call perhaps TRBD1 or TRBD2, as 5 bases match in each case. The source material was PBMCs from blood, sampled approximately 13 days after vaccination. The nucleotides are TGCAGCGCCGAGGGTGGGGCCCGCGAGCAGTACTTC. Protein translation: CSAEGGAREQYF.